Shown below are 2 T cell receptor beta chains from a single sample sequenced in a study of regulatory T cells in long-lasting Graves disease. Combining iRepertoire HTBI primers with Arm-PCR of CDR3 regions, the authors built TCR beta libraries. TCRdb re-derived calls from the multiplex PCR reads in MiXCR, one entry per CDR3 protein. The data contain about 560,000 distinct CDR3 sequences, about 16% of them singletons. Time point: newly diagnosed GD, antithyroid drugs for less than 3 months. PBMC RNA served as the TCR library source. The sample also formed part of further work on T cells in Graves' hyperthyroidism and ophthalmopathy.

The material was peripheral blood mononuclear cells (PBMCs), obtained at new diagnosis, from a patient treated with antithyroid drugs. The receptors were gathered from a man aged 18 to 35 with Graves disease.

The chain links TRBV6-2 or TRBV6-3 to TRBJ2-1; the match to TRBD2 covers 8 bases. The CDR3 totals 14 residues. Germline-derived CDR1 and CDR2 are MNHEY and SVGEGT. The V segment lost 7 bases and the J segment 10 bases; nucleotides outside the gene matches: 12. Written as DNA, the CDR3 is TGTGCCAGCAACCCCGTCAGGACTAGCTCCGAGCAGTTCTTC. Its translation is CASNPVRTSSEQFF.

The chain links TRBV5-1 to TRBJ2-3; TRBD2 matches 13 bases. CDR1 and CDR2 from the germline V gene are SGHRS and YFSETQ. Unmatched junction bases numbered 7, after V lost 4 bases and J lost 5 bases. The CDR3 contains 16 residues. CDR3 coding DNA: TGCGCCAGCAGCACCGGACTAGCGGGAGTAAAAGATACGCAGTATTTT. It translates to CASSTGLAGVKDTQYF. The full variable domain, rest sourced from reference TRBV5-1 and TRBJ2-3, is KAGVTQTPRYLIKTRGQQVTLSCSPISGHRSVSWYQQTPGQGLQFLFEYFSETQRNKGNFPGRFSGRQFSNSRSEMNVSTLELGDSALYLCASSTGLAGVKDTQYFGPGTRLTVL.